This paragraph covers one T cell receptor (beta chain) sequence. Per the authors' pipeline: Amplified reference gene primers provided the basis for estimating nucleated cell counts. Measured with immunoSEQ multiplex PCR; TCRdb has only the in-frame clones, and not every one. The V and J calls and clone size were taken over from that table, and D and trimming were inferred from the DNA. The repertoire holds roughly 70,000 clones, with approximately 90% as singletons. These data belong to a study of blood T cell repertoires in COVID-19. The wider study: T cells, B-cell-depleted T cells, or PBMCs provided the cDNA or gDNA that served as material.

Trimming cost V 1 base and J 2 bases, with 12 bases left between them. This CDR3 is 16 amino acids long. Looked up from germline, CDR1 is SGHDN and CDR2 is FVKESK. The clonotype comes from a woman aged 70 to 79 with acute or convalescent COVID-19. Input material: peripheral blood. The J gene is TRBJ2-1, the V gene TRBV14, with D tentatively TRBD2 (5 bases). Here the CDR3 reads CASSQAGSLTYNEQFF. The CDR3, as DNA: TGTGCCAGCAGCCAAGCGGGGAGTCTTACCTACAATGAGCAGTTCTTC.